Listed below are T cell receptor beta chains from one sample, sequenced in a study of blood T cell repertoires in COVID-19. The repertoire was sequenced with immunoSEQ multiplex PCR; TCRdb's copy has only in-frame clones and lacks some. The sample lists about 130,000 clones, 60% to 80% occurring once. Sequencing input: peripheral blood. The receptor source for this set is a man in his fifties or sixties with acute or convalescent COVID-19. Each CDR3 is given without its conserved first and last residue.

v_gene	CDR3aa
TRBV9	ASSVGLAGIEEQF
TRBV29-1	SAKTGVNNQPQH
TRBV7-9	ASSLRAGAETQY
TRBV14	ASSRGRQGGPNTEAF
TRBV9	ASSVALSGRRVDTQY
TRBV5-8	ASSLTGTHGYT
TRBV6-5	ASRRGGITGELF
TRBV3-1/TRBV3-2	ASSQQGMNTEAF
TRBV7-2	ASSLDRGSYEQY
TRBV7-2	ASSLDRGRYEQY
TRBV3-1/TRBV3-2	ASSLKSWNTEAF
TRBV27	ASSSRGGNPLYSNQPQH
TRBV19	ASSPSAGIHYGYT
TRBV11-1	ASSKTSGGGTDTQY
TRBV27	ATLGPRWDFCEQY
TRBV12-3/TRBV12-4	ASSPGYSDTQY
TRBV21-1	ASSINSEQY
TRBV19	ASSIAGANYGYT
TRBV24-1	ATSDLQGLYGYT
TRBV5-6	ASNLAGQETQY
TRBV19	ASSISERGGAEQF
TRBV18	ASSPLLSSGGLLNEQF
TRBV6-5	ASSYSVGGGGEAF
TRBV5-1	ASMAFANTGELF
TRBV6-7	ASIGVGLYNSPLH
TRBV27	ASSRGYGNQPQH
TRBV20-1	SAREQEFF
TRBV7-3	ASSQGAGETQY
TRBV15	ATSRGGGITEAF
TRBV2	ASSVIWGPTQETQY
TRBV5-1	ASSLNRYQETQY
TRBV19	ASSIEKQGFNQPQH
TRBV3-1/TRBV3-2	ASTLAGAADTQY
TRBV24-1	ATMGTSLGETQY
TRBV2	ASSGRLGLAGVGVQDTQY
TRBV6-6	ASSYGGASYNEQF
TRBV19	ASSINSGLAKNIQY
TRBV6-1	ASSEVLAGGPYEQY
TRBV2	ASSVVGADNSPLH
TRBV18	ASSPQRQGLRTGELF
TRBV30	AWSVQGAGETQY
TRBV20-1	SAEDRLPQH
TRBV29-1	SVWTDYNYGYT
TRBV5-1	ASTTGFATNEKLF
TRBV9	ASSPPTGTGAYEQY
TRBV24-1	ATSDSRRGLGYT
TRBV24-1	ATSDLSGIYNEQF
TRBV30	AWSRGRYHGYT
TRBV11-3	ASSFGTGVTGELF
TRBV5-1	ASSFSGALVSRQETQY
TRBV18	ASSPGRDRGYNSPLH
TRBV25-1	ASGTTGVDYGYT
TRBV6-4	ASRTGSSYEQY
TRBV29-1	SVVTGSGYGYT